These 18 T cell receptor beta chains were all obtained from the same sample, sequenced in a study of CD8+CD57+ T cells in acquired aplastic anemia. Patients sequenced had flow cytometry evidence of CD8+CD57+ cell expansion. Researchers used genomic DNA as the template to profile TCR beta VDJ and CDR3. TCRdb re-called the reads through MiXCR, storing one row per CDR3 protein. Of around 210,000 distinct CDR3 sequences in the sample, more than 55% were seen once. The specimen sequenced was sorted CD4+, CD8+, or CD8+CD57+ T cells (not recorded which) from PBMCs. These receptors originate from a human donor with aplastic anemia.

The chain couples TRBV7-2 to TRBJ2-7, with D perhaps TRBD1 (6 bases). CDR3 length equals 14 residues. V was clipped by 5 bases and J by 4 bases, with 15 bases between them. Per germline, CDR1 SGHTA and CDR2 FQGNSA. The CDR3 here is CASSQAQGPYEQYF. CDR3 sequence (DNA): TGTGCCAGCAGCCAAGCTCAGGGGCCTTACGAGCAGTACTTC.

In this sample, this clonotype turned up a few times. The chain is built from TRBV7-2 and TRBJ2-5; a weak D match, TRBD2 (7 bases). The germline V and J ends were trimmed by 1 base and 1 base, with 10 bases remaining between them. Germline assignment: CDR1 SGHTA and CDR2 FQGNSA. This CDR3 contains 15 residues. Here the CDR3 reads CASSLDGGAQETQYF. The CDR3 nucleotides read TGTGCCAGCAGCTTAGATGGGGGGGCCCAAGAGACCCAGTACTTC.

This clonotype was observed at least ten times. CDR3 bases: TGTGCCAGCAGCTCCCGGACAGGGGGAGACACTGAAGCTTTCTTT. This codes for CASSSRTGGDTEAFF. This rearrangement joins TRBV5-8 to TRBJ1-1, with 10 bases matching TRBD1. Germline V gene data show CDR1 as SGHTS and CDR2 as YDEGEE. This CDR3 contains 15 residues. The J segment lost 3 bases and the V segment lost 3 bases, leaving 5 bases of the junction unmatched.

The gene calls are TRBV7-8 and TRBJ2-7; D gene unclear. CDR1 and CDR2 (germline): SGHVS, FQNEAQ. Trimming stripped 3 bases from V and 4 bases from J, with 10 bases between. The CDR3 extends over 13 amino acids. The CDR3 region is CASSFLIAYEQYF. The CDR3 DNA follows: TGTGCCAGCAGCTTTTTAATAGCATACGAGCAGTACTTC.

The gene calls are TRBV20-1 and TRBJ1-2; no clear D gene. The length of the CDR3 is 14 residues. Germline V gene sequence: CDR1 DFQATT, CDR2 SNEGSKA (reference sequence). The V end was cut by 0 bases, the J end by 4 bases, with 12 bases between. The CDR3 loop is CSARDPDSSYGYTF. CDR3 nucleotides: TGCAGTGCTAGAGATCCGGATTCCTCCTATGGCTACACCTTC.

The chain joins TRBV20-1 to TRBJ2-7; D possibly corresponds to TRBD2 (6 bases). The CDR3 is 17 residues long. V shed 2 bases and J shed 0 bases, with 20 bases lying between them. Germline V gives CDR1 DFQATT, CDR2 SNEGSKA (reference sequence). CDR3 region: CSARPYGTGTFSYEQYF. CDR3 DNA: TGCAGTGCTAGACCCTATGGGACCGGGACTTTCTCCTACGAGCAGTACTTC.

This chain connects TRBV7-6 to TRBJ2-7; D might be TRBD2 (5 bases). Trimming pared 2 bases from V and 0 bases from J, leaving 14 bases between. Looked up from germline, CDR1 is SGHVS and CDR2 is FNYEAQ. The CDR3 extends over 16 amino acids. The CDR3 reads CASSLLALGSSYEQYF. CDR3 DNA sequence: TGTGCCAGCAGCTTATTGGCTCTGGGGAGCTCCTACGAGCAGTACTTC.

This rearrangement joins TRBV19 to TRBJ2-1; the match to TRBD1 covers 7 bases. The germline gives CDR1 LNHDA, CDR2 SQIVND (reference sequence). V shed 7 bases and J 0 bases; nucleotides not matched to a gene: 3. CDR3 length: 14 amino acids. CDR3 protein: CASNRQGSYNEQFF. The DNA for the CDR3 is TGTGCCAGTAATAGACAGGGCTCCTACAATGAGCAGTTCTTC.

This clonotype was detected ten times or more. CDR3 sequence reads: CASSPTGLYPHEQYF. CDR3 in DNA: TGTGCCAGCAGCCCGACAGGGCTTTATCCCCACGAGCAGTACTTC. The V call is TRBV14, the J call TRBJ2-7; 7 bases agree with TRBD1. Germline V lookup: CDR1 SGHDN, CDR2 FVKESK. With V trimmed by 4 bases and J by 5 bases, 11 bases remained unmatched. CDR3 size: 15 residues.

This sequence joins TRBV5-1 and TRBJ1-1; D is perhaps TRBD1 (5 bases). Trimming stripped 0 bases from V and 0 bases from J, with 9 bases between. The CDR3 runs 15 residues. CDR1 is SGHRS and CDR2 is YFSETQ in the germline V gene. The CDR3 nucleotides read TGCGCCAGCAGCTTGGCTCAGACAGTGAACACTGAAGCTTTCTTT. Its translation: CASSLAQTVNTEAFF. Using reference TRBV5-1 and TRBJ1-1 for the parts outside the CDR3, the full variable domain is KAGVTQTPRYLIKTRGQQVTLSCSPISGHRSVSWYQQTPGQGLQFLFEYFSETQRNKGNFPGRFSGRQFSNSRSEMNVSTLELGDSALYLCASSLAQTVNTEAFFGQGTRLTVV.

The rearrangement joins TRBV15 to TRBJ1-4, with TRBD1 matching over 8 bases. J gave up 14 bases and V 3 bases, and 8 bases lay outside the gene matches. The germline V gene encodes CDR1 LNHNV and CDR2 YYDKDF (reference sequence). This CDR3 has 13 amino acids. The CDR3 region is CATSSYGDRGLFF. CDR3 in DNA: TGTGCCACCAGCAGTTATGGAGACAGGGGTCTGTTTTTT.

This clonotype was picked up a small number of times. The V call is TRBV29-1, the J call TRBJ2-7, with D perhaps matching TRBD1 or TRBD2 (5 bases each). This CDR3 is built from 11 residues. CDR1 and CDR2 from the germline V gene are SQVTM and ANQGSEA. Trimming stripped 6 bases from V and 4 bases from J, with 10 bases between. The CDR3 DNA reads as TGCAGCGTAGCGGACATTTACGAGCAGTACTTC. It codes for CSVADIYEQYF.

This rearrangement joins TRBV12-3 or TRBV12-4 to TRBJ2-5; D ambiguous. V gave up 2 bases and J gave up 10 bases, with 11 bases separating them. This CDR3 has 12 residues. As DNA, the CDR3 is TGTGCCAGCAGTTTACGGTCCTTAATCCAGTACTTC. Translation gives CASSLRSLIQYF.

The rearrangement joins TRBV7-6 to TRBJ2-2, with 9 bases matching TRBD1. The V gene end was trimmed by 4 bases and the J gene end by 5 bases; junction bases not matched to a gene: 8. In germline, CDR1 is SGHVS, CDR2 FNYEAQ. The CDR3 has 16 residues. The CDR3 reads CASSYRTGARTGELFF. In DNA form, the CDR3 reads TGTGCCAGCAGCTATAGGACAGGGGCGAGAACCGGGGAGCTGTTTTTT. Based on the CDR3 plus reference TRBV7-6 and TRBJ2-2, the full variable domain is GAGVSQSPRYKVTKRGQDVALRCDPISGHVSLYWYRQALGQGPEFLTYFNYEAQQDKSGLPNDRFSAERPEGSISTLTIQRTEQRDSAMYRCASSYRTGARTGELFFGEGSRLTVL.

The count of this clonotype is one. This chain joins TRBV7-9 and TRBJ2-5; 8 bases map to TRBD2. The CDR3 contains 15 residues. Trimming removed 5 bases from V and 4 bases from J; junction bases left unmatched: 9. Per the germline V gene, CDR1 is SEHNR and CDR2 is FQNEAQ (reference sequence). The CDR3 loop reads CASSHVSGGLETQYF. The CDR3 coding sequence is TGTGCCAGCAGCCATGTGAGCGGGGGACTAGAGACCCAGTACTTC.

The chain employs TRBV7-9 and TRBJ2-3, with 7 bases aligning to TRBD1. Trimming took 5 bases from V and 11 from J; bases not matched to a gene: 13. The CDR3 spans 14 residues. CDR1 SEHNR and CDR2 FQNEAQ come from the germline V gene (reference sequence). The CDR3 bases are TGTGCCAGCAGCAAGAGGGGGCCCTACAATGAGCAGTATTTT. Its protein product is CASSKRGPYNEQYF.

The V gene is TRBV20-1, the J gene TRBJ1-1; possible D gene TRBD1, 5 bases. Germline V lookup: CDR1 DFQATT, CDR2 SNEGSKA (reference sequence). The CDR3 is 16 residues long. Trimming cost V 0 bases and J 4 bases, with 18 bases left between them. In DNA, the CDR3 is TGCAGTGCTAGAGATAGTGGCGGGGGTTTGGCCACTGAAGCTTTCTTT. Amino acid sequence: CSARDSGGGLATEAFF.

The V gene is TRBV7-9, the J gene TRBJ1-2; D gene ambiguous. Germline assignment: CDR1 SEHNR and CDR2 FQNEAQ (reference sequence). CDR3 length: 12 residues. The V end lost 4 bases, the J end lost 7 bases, and 10 bases lay between the germline ends. The DNA for the CDR3 is TGTGCCAGCAGCTCCCGGCCGGGTGGCTACACCTTC. Translation: CASSSRPGGYTF.